Given below is one TCR beta chain in context. Its specificity is not known. The CDR3 spans 14 residues. Deletions cut 0 bases from V and 5 bases from J, with 11 bases between. Germline V gene data show CDR1 as SGDLS and CDR2 as YYNGEE. This specimen comes from a study of cytomegalovirus exposure and HLA in healthy donors. Study outcomes and limitations: Among TCR beta chains of equal frequency, HLA-associated ones were more clonally expanded in a later analysis.

PCR amplification relied on 60 Vbeta primers (plus 13 Jbeta primers). Sequenced by immunoSEQ multiplex PCR; TCRdb stores in-frame clones only, minus some. The sample lists over 110,000 clones; over 75% were seen once. The chain links TRBV9 to TRBJ2-5; D is possibly TRBD2 (7 bases). Sequencing was carried out using PBMCs. The clonotype was recovered from a woman aged 45-59 years in good health and CMV-seropositive. This CDR3 is CASSVEGGRETQYF. Written as DNA, the CDR3 is TGTGCCAGCAGCGTAGAGGGGGGGCGTGAGACCCAGTACTTC. Full variable domain (missing parts from reference TRBV9 and TRBJ2-5): DSGVTQTPKHLITATGQRVTLRCSPRSGDLSVYWYQQSLDQGLQFLIQYYNGEERAKGNILERFSAQQFPDLHSELNLSSLELGDSALYFCASSVEGGRETQYFGPGTRLLVL.